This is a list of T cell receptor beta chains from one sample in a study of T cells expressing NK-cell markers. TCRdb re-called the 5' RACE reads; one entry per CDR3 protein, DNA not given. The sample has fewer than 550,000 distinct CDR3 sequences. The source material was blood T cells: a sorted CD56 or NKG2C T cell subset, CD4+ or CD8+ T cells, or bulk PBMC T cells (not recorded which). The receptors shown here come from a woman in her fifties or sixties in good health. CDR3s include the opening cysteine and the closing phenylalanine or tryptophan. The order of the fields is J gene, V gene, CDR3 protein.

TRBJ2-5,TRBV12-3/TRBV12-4,CASSLAGGPVATQYF
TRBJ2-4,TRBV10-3,CAISESGSANIQYF
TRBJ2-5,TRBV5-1,CASSNPSGSGQETQYF
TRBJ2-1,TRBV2,CASKRDSNEQFF
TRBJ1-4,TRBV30,CAWSVWTGLNEKLFF
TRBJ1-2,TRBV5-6,CASSPLRLGQPYGYTF
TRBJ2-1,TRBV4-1,CASSPARGFDEQFF
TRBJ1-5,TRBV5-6,CASSPRGQRNQPQHF
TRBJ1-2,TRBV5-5,CASRRDGTGGGYTF
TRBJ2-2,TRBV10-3,CAITNKLGTPNTGELFF
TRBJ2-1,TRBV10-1,CASSEHTTLTYVNEQFF
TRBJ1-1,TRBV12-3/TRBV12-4,CASSFPGSGTEAFF
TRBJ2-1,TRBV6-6,CASSYSPVSGVYNEQFF
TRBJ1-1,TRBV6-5,CASSRTVFMNTEAFF
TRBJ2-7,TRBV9,CASSVRPFWEQYF
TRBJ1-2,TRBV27,CASRNQAYGYTF
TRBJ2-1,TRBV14,CASSRTVYNEQFF
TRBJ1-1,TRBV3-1,CASAEQGTENTEAFF
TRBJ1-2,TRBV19,CASSMLSPAHGYTF
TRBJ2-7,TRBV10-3,CAIRLEREGRDEQYF
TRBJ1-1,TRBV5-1,CASSLDGLRVSTEAFF
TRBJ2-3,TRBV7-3,CASSLLDFGTDTQYF
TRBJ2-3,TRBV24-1,CATSWGLGVADTQYF
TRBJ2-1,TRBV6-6,CASTPRGLAGTNEQFF
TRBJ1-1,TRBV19,CASSPRGSMNTEAFF
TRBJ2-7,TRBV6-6,CASSLQGPAGGPTIKYF
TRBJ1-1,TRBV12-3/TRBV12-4,CASRLGVSFTEAFF
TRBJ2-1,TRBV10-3,CAISQTGGNEQFF
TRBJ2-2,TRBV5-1,CASKRELDTGELFF
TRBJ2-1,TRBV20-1,CSARIGVMGLTYNEQFF
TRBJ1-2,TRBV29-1,CSVEFLDGYYTF
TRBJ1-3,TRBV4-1,CASSQDKMLPIYF
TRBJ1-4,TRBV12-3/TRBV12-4,CASTPSAGEGKLFF
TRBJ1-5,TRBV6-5,CASSHLDGKGNQPQHF
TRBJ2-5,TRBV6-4,CASSDSTVGGTQYF
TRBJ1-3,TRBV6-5,CATKEGKGNTIYF
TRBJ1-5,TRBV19,CASSQTGSNQPQHF
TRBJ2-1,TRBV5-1,CASSLAGGLGNEQFF
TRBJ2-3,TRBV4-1,CASSQLGLARWDTQYF
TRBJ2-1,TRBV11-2,CASSLVSSSYNEQFF
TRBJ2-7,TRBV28,CASSLIGSSGSYEQYF
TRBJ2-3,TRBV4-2,CASSQGGQSTDTQYF
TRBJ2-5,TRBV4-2,CASSQDGGAGSVETQYF
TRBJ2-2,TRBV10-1,CASSENRGNTGELFF
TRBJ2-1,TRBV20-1,CSASSLAGGGWQFF
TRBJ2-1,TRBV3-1,CASSLRYRKNNEQFF
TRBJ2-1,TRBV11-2,CASSLIRTSGRGNEQFF
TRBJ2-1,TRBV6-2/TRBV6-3,CASRPVGGRQPHSEQFF
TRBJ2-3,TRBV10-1,CASNPSGGGDTQYF
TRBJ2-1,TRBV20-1,CSARQYQGGEQFF
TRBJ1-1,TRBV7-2,CASSLPGRAFF
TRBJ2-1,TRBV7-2,CASSLVAGGTVEQFF
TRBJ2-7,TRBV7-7,CASSQLEYGEQYF
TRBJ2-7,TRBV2,CASREGRVWAYEQYF
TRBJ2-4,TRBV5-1,CASSSYRDYKNIQYF
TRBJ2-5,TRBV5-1,CASSLDLAGTSQYF
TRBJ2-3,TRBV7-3,CASSYGGSDTQYF
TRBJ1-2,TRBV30,CAWGHREYGYTF
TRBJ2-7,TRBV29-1,CSPKAVSSGPVTLAQYF